This is a list of T cell receptor beta chains from one sample in a study of beta chain features in type 1 diabetes. The table came from immunoSEQ multiplex PCR; TCRdb's copy has only in-frame clones and leaves some out. The sample holds about 240,000 clones; 25% to 30% are singletons and the top ten take under 5%. The sequencing input was central memory CD4+ T cells from blood. These receptors all come from a man aged 25-45 years in good health. Each CDR3 is given with its conserved first and last residue. Fields, in order: D gene, J gene, clone size, V gene, CDR3 protein, CDR3 DNA. D genes are given only for firm matches. Expanded clones are given a class, and other clones once, few, many or no size at all.

D gene: -; J gene: TRBJ2-7; clone size: few; V gene: TRBV29-1; CDR3 protein: CSVSEESGYEQYF; CDR3 DNA: TGCAGCGTCTCGGAGGAGAGCGGTTACGAGCAGTACTTC
D gene: TRBD2; J gene: TRBJ2-1; clone size: -; V gene: TRBV6-6; CDR3 protein: CASSAQGLAGGNEQFF; CDR3 DNA: TGTGCCAGCAGTGCCCAAGGACTAGCGGGAGGCAATGAGCAGTTCTTC
D gene: TRBD2; J gene: TRBJ2-5; clone size: -; V gene: TRBV10-3; CDR3 protein: CAIRSGGGLQETQYF; CDR3 DNA: TGTGCCATCAGGTCGGGAGGAGGGCTCCAAGAGACCCAGTACTTC
D gene: -; J gene: TRBJ2-2; clone size: many; V gene: TRBV25-1; CDR3 protein: CASSDRMNTGELFF; CDR3 DNA: TGTGCCAGCAGTGATAGGATGAACACCGGGGAGCTGTTTTTT
D gene: TRBD1; J gene: TRBJ1-6; clone size: -; V gene: TRBV19; CDR3 protein: CASSPRGPGVNSPLHF; CDR3 DNA: TGTGCCAGTAGTCCCAGGGGGCCGGGTGTTAATTCACCCCTCCACTTT
D gene: TRBD2; J gene: TRBJ2-1; clone size: few; V gene: TRBV9; CDR3 protein: CASSPGEGLYNEQFF; CDR3 DNA: TGTGCCAGCTCTCCGGGGGAGGGGTTGTACAATGAGCAGTTCTTC
D gene: -; J gene: TRBJ2-4; clone size: -; V gene: TRBV30; CDR3 protein: CAWSRAATRSQNIQYF; CDR3 DNA: TGTGCCTGGAGTCGAGCGGCGACCCGGTCCCAAAACATTCAGTACTTC
D gene: -; J gene: TRBJ2-7; clone size: -; V gene: TRBV6-6; CDR3 protein: CASSYPSTYEQYF; CDR3 DNA: TGTGCCAGCAGTTACCCCTCGACGTACGAGCAGTACTTC
D gene: TRBD1; J gene: TRBJ2-3; clone size: few; V gene: TRBV10-3; CDR3 protein: CAISESKFQGADTQYF; CDR3 DNA: TGTGCCATCAGTGAGTCGAAATTTCAGGGGGCGGATACGCAGTATTTT
D gene: -; J gene: TRBJ2-1; clone size: many; V gene: TRBV10-3; CDR3 protein: CAISETTRRDPNRQFF; CDR3 DNA: TGTGCCATCAGTGAGACAACCCGCCGGGACCCCAATCGGCAGTTCTTC
D gene: TRBD2; J gene: TRBJ2-7; clone size: -; V gene: TRBV7-2; CDR3 protein: CASSLGWREGGEQYF; CDR3 DNA: TGTGCCAGCAGCTTAGGTTGGCGGGAGGGAGGCGAGCAGTACTTC
D gene: -; J gene: TRBJ2-3; clone size: -; V gene: TRBV30; CDR3 protein: CAWRGRTDTQYF; CDR3 DNA: TGTGCCTGGAGGGGGCGCACAGATACGCAGTATTTT
D gene: TRBD1; J gene: TRBJ1-1; clone size: few; V gene: TRBV19; CDR3 protein: CASSITGGGEAFF; CDR3 DNA: TGTGCCAGTAGTATCACAGGGGGCGGTGAAGCTTTCTTT
D gene: TRBD2; J gene: TRBJ2-2; clone size: few; V gene: TRBV7-2; CDR3 protein: CASSATSGGELFF; CDR3 DNA: TGTGCCAGCAGCGCCACTAGCGGGGGGGAGCTGTTTTTT
D gene: -; J gene: TRBJ1-3; clone size: -; V gene: TRBV6-1; CDR3 protein: CASSEDGNTIYF; CDR3 DNA: TGTGCCAGCAGTGAGGATGGAAACACCATATATTTT
D gene: TRBD2; J gene: TRBJ2-7; clone size: -; V gene: TRBV7-2; CDR3 protein: CASSSGTSYEQYF; CDR3 DNA: TGTGCCAGCAGCTCCGGGACTAGCTACGAGCAGTACTTC
D gene: -; J gene: TRBJ2-1; clone size: -; V gene: TRBV6-6; CDR3 protein: CASSYSRASGNEQFF; CDR3 DNA: TGTGCCAGCAGTTACTCCAGGGCTTCAGGGAATGAGCAGTTCTTC
D gene: TRBD1; J gene: TRBJ1-2; clone size: -; V gene: TRBV29-1; CDR3 protein: CSAYDRDYGYTF; CDR3 DNA: TGCAGCGCCTATGACAGGGACTATGGCTACACCTTC
D gene: -; J gene: TRBJ2-5; clone size: many; V gene: TRBV9; CDR3 protein: CARRTQVPVAETQYF; CDR3 DNA: TGTGCCAGGCGGACGCAGGTTCCTGTCGCTGAGACCCAGTACTTC
D gene: -; J gene: TRBJ2-7; clone size: -; V gene: TRBV5-6; CDR3 protein: CASSLVSNEQYF; CDR3 DNA: TGTGCCAGCAGCTTGGTTAGCAACGAGCAGTACTTC
D gene: -; J gene: TRBJ2-7; clone size: -; V gene: TRBV5-4; CDR3 protein: CASSLDRTSYEQYF; CDR3 DNA: TGTGCCAGCAGCTTGGACAGGACGAGCTACGAGCAGTACTTC
D gene: -; J gene: TRBJ2-7; clone size: -; V gene: TRBV28; CDR3 protein: CASSLTGYEQYF; CDR3 DNA: TGTGCCAGCAGTCTAACAGGATACGAGCAGTACTTC
D gene: -; J gene: TRBJ2-1; clone size: few; V gene: TRBV5-1; CDR3 protein: CASSKPYELGDYNEQFF; CDR3 DNA: TGCGCCAGCAGCAAGCCCTACGAATTGGGGGATTACAATGAGCAGTTCTTC
D gene: TRBD1; J gene: TRBJ2-1; clone size: -; V gene: TRBV9; CDR3 protein: CASSGLQGARNEQFF; CDR3 DNA: TGTGCCAGCAGCGGATTACAGGGGGCGCGGAATGAGCAGTTCTTC
D gene: -; J gene: TRBJ2-5; clone size: -; V gene: TRBV12-2; CDR3 protein: CASRHNKPPQGQETQYF; CDR3 DNA: TGTGCAAGTCGCCATAATAAACCGCCACAGGGACAAGAGACCCAGTACTTC